This T cell receptor beta chain was sequenced for a study of lymphopenia after photon versus proton radiotherapy. The length of the CDR3 is 10 residues. Germline loops: CDR1 GTSNPN, CDR2 SVGIG (reference sequence). The germline V and J ends were trimmed by 2 bases and 9 bases, with 6 bases remaining between them. Only in-frame clones appear in the TCRdb table, and some are missing; sequencing was by immunoSEQ multiplex PCR. This table has about 62,000 clones, approximately 86% appearing once. Whole-study results and caveats: Photon-treated patients lost naive T cells and TCR diversity; proton-treated stayed stable. In patients who died, overall survival fell as post-nadir TCR diversity dropped more.

As regards this clone: Its antigen is unknown.

This chain connects TRBV30 to TRBJ2-3, with a tentative D call TRBD2 (6 bases). The TCR originated in a man of 80 years or more with esophageal cancer. The sample consisted of peripheral blood, taken from a patient treated with proton-based radiotherapy. CDR3 nucleotide sequence: TGTGCCTGGAGTCGGGGGACGCAGTATTTT. It translates to CAWSRGTQYF. The entire variable domain, with the rest obtained from reference TRBV30 and TRBJ2-3, is as follows: SQTIHQWPATLVQPVGSPLSLECTVEGTSNPNLYWYRQAAGRGLQLLFYSVGIGQISSEVPQNLSASRPQDRQFILSSKKLLLSDSGFYLCAWSRGTQYFGPGTRLTVL.